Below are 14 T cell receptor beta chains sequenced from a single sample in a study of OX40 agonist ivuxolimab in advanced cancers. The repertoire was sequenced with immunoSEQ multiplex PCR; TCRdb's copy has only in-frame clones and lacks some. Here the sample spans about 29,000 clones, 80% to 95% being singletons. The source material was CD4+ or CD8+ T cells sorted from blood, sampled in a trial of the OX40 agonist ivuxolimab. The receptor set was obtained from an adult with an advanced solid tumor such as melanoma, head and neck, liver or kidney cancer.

The CDR3 sequence: CASSLGQDNEQFF. CDR3 DNA: TGTGCCAGCAGCTTAGGGCAGGACAATGAGCAGTTCTTC. This chain joins TRBV7-9 and TRBJ2-1; no definite D call. The CDR3 is made up of 13 amino acids. The germline V and J ends were trimmed by 1 base and 5 bases, with 6 bases remaining between them. The germline gives CDR1 SEHNR, CDR2 FQNEAQ (reference sequence).

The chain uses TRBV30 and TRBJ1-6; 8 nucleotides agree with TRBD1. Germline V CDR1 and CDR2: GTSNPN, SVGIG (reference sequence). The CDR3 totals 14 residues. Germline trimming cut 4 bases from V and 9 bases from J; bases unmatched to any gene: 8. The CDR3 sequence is CAWKGDRSSSPLHF. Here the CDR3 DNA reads TGTGCCTGGAAAGGGGACAGGTCTTCTTCACCCCTCCACTTT.

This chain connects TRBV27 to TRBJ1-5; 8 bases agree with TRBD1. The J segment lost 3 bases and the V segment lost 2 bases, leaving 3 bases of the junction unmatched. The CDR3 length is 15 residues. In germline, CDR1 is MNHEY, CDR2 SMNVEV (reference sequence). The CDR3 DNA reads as TGTGCCAGCAGTTTAGGACAGGGATTCAATCAGCCCCAGCATTTT. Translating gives CASSLGQGFNQPQHF.

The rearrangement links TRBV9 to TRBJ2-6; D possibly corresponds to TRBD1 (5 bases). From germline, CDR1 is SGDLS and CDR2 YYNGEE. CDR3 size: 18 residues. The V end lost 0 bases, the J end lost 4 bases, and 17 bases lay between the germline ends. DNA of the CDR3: TGTGCCAGCAGCGTAGTAGGCAGGGTTAGTTCCGGGGCCAACGTCCTGACTTTC. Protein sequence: CASSVVGRVSSGANVLTF.

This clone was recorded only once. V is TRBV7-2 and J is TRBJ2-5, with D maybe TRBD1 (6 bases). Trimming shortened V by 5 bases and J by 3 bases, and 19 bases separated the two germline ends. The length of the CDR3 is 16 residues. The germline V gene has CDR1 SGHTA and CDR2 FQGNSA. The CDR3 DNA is TGTGCCAGCAGCCACCGGAACAGGGTTAGGGAAGAGACCCAGTACTTC. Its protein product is CASSHRNRVREETQYF.

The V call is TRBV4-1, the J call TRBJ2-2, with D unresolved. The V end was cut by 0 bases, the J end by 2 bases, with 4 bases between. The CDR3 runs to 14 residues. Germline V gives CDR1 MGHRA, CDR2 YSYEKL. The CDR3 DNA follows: TGCGCCAGCAGCCAAGAGGGAAACACCGGGGAGCTGTTTTTT. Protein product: CASSQEGNTGELFF.

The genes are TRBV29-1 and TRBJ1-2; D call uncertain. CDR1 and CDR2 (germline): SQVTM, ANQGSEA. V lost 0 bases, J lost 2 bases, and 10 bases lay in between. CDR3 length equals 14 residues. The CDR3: CSVEELSTNYGYTF. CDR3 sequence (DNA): TGCAGCGTTGAAGAGTTGTCAACCAACTATGGCTACACCTTC.

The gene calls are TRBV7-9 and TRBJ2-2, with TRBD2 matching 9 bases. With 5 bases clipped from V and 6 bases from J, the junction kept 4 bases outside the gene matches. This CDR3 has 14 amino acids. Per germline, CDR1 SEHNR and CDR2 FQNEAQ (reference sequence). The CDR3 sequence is CASSEIAGAGELFF. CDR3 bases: TGTGCCAGCAGCGAAATAGCGGGAGCCGGGGAGCTGTTTTTT.

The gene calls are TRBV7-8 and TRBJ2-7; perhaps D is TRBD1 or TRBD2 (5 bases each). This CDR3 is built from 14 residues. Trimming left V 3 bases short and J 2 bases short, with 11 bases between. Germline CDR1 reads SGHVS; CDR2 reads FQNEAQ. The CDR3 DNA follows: TGTGCCAGCAGCTTGGACTGGGGGACCTACGAGCAGTACTTC. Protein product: CASSLDWGTYEQYF.

The DNA of the CDR3 is TGTGCCAGCAGTTTTTTTAGTGGGGGCCTTAACATTCAGTACTTC. Translating gives CASSFFSGGLNIQYF. The genes are TRBV28 and TRBJ2-4, with D possibly being TRBD1 (6 bases). Trimming stripped 3 bases from V and 7 bases from J, with 16 bases between. Germline V gives CDR1 MDHEN, CDR2 SYDVKM. The CDR3 contains 15 residues.

CDR3 coding DNA: TGCGCCAGCAGCCAAGAGCGGGGGTTTAACGCAGATACGCAGTATTTT. Its protein is CASSQERGFNADTQYF. This chain uses TRBV4-1 with TRBJ2-3; 7 bases agree with TRBD2. J gave up 4 bases and V 0 bases, and 7 bases lay outside the gene matches. This CDR3 contains 16 residues. Germline V gives CDR1 MGHRA, CDR2 YSYEKL.

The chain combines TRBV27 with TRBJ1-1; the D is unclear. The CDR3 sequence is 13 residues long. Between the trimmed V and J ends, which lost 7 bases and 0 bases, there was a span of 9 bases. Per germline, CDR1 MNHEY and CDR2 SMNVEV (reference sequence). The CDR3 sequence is CASTGELNTEAFF. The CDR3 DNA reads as TGTGCCAGCACCGGGGAGTTGAACACTGAAGCTTTCTTT.

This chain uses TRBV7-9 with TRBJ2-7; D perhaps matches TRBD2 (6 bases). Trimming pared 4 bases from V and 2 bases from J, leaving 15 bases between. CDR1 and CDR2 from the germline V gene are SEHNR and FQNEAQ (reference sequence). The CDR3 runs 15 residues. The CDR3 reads CASSSRLVDTYEQYF. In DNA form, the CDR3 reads TGTGCCAGCAGCTCGAGACTAGTTGACACCTACGAGCAGTACTTC.

DNA for the CDR3: TGTGCCAGCAGTTTATCCGCCCTTGATACGCAGTATTTT. Its translation is CASSLSALDTQYF. The J gene is TRBJ2-3, the V gene TRBV27, with unresolved D. Trimming pared 0 bases from V and 6 bases from J, leaving 7 bases between. This CDR3 contains 13 residues. CDR1 MNHEY and CDR2 SMNVEV come from the germline V gene (reference sequence).